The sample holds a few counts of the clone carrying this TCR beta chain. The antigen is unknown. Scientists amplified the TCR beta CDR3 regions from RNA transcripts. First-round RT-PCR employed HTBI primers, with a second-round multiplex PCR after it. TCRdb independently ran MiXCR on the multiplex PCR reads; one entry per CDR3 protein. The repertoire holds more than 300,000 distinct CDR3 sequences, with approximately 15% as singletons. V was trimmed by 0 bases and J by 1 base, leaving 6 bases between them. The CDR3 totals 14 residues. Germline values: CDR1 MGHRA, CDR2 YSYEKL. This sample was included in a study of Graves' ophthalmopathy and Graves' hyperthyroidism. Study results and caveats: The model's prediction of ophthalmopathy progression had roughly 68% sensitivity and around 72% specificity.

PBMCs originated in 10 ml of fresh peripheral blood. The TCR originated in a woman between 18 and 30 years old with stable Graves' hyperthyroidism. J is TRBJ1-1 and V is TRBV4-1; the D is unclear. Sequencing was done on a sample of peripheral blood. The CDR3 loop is CASSQEGENTEAFF. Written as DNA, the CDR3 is TGCGCCAGCAGCCAAGAAGGAGAGAACACTGAAGCTTTCTTT.